This TCR beta chain was sequenced during a study of neurological immune-mediated disorders. This clonotype was picked up many times. Trimming removed 3 bases at V and 5 bases at J, with 10 bases between. CDR3 length: 12 amino acids. The germline CDR1 and CDR2 sequences are DFQATT and SNEGSKA (reference sequence). Each CDR3 protein gets one entry after TCRdb re-called the 5' RACE reads with MiXCR. The data hold more than 100,000 distinct CDR3 sequences, with roughly 10% observed a single time. Stated time point: longitudinal time-point 3. Preparation of the unsorted libraries drew on 2 million PBMCs stored at -80 C.

This chain joins TRBV20-1 and TRBJ2-5; the D is unclear. Sequences were obtained from PBMCs. This TCR derives from a female donor with HTLV-1-associated myelopathy (HAM/TSP). The CDR3 sequence: CSASGAPETQYF. The CDR3 DNA is TGCAGTGCTAGCGGTGCACCGGAGACCCAGTACTTC.